The present T cell receptor (beta chain) was sequenced within a study of CD8 T cells in Susac syndrome. Random hexamers were used to reverse transcribe roughly 0.45 to 1 ug of RNA. TCRdb called the immunoSEQ multiplex PCR reads again in MiXCR, with one record for every CDR3 protein. The sample records tens of thousands of distinct CDR3 sequences, 96% being singletons. It was negative isolation that provided the CD8+ and CD4+ T cells, whereas TEMRA cells were enriched by FACS. The germline CDR1 and CDR2 sequences are MNHNY and SVGAGI (reference sequence). There are 14 residues in the CDR3. V lost 2 bases to trimming and J lost 7 bases, with 14 bases between them.

The sequence was collected from a human donor with multiple sclerosis. The rearrangement joins TRBV6-6 to TRBJ1-1; D is unresolved. Sample: CD4+ T cells from PBMCs. The CDR3 spells CASSYPDSAGEAFF. CDR3 in DNA: TGTGCCAGCAGTTACCCCGACTCCGCGGGTGAAGCTTTCTTT.